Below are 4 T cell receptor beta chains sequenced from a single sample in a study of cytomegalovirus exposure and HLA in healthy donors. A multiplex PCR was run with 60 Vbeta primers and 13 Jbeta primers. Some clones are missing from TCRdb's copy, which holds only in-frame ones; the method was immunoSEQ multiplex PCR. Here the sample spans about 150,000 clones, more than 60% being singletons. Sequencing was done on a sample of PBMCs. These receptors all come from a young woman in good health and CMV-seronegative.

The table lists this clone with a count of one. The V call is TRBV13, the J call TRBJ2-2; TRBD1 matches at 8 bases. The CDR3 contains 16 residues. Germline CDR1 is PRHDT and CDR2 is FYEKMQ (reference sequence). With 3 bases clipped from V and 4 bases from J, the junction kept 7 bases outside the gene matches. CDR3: CASSFGQGASTGELFF. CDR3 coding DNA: TGTGCCAGCAGCTTCGGGCAGGGGGCTAGCACCGGGGAGCTGTTTTTT.

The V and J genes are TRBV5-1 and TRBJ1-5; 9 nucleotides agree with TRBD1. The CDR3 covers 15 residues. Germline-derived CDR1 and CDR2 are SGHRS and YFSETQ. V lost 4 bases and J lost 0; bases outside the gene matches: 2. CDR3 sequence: CASSETGGSNQPQHF. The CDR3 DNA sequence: TGCGCCAGCAGCGAGACAGGGGGTAGCAATCAGCCCCAGCATTTT.

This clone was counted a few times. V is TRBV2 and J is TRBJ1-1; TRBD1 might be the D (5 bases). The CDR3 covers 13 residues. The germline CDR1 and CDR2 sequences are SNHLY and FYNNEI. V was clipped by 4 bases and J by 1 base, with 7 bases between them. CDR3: CASSGQPNTEAFF. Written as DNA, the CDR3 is TGTGCCAGCAGTGGACAGCCGAACACTGAAGCTTTCTTT. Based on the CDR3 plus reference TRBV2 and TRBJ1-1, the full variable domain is EPEVTQTPSHQVTQMGQEVILRCVPISNHLYFYWYRQILGQKVEFLVSFYNNEISEKSEIFDDQFSVERPDGSNFTLKIRSTKLEDSAMYFCASSGQPNTEAFFGQGTRLTVV.

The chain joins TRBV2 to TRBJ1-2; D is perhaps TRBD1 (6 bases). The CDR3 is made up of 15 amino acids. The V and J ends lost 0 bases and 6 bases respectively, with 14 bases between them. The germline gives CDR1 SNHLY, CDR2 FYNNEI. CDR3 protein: CASSEADAGAHGYTF. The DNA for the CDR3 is TGTGCCAGCAGTGAAGCTGATGCAGGGGCCCATGGCTACACCTTC.